This T cell receptor beta chain stems from a study of radiotherapy plus CTLA-4 blockade in lung cancer. Study-level background: Under 20% of patients responded objectively, and about 30% achieved disease control.

On this clone: Its specificity is not known.

Germline V gene data show CDR1 as LNHDA and CDR2 as SQIVND (reference sequence). CDR3 length equals 12 residues. V was pared by 3 bases and J by 9 bases, with 12 bases between. Overall study findings and caveats: TCR clones from tumors expanded in blood after radiotherapy plus ipilimumab.

Libraries were prepared by immunoSEQ multiplex PCR; TCRdb keeps only in-frame clonotypes and omits some of them. The table lists 84,000 or so clones, over 75% of them singletons. V gene TRBV19 combines with J gene TRBJ2-7, with D tentatively TRBD2 (5 bases). The sample here was peripheral blood, taken from a patient treated with radiotherapy plus ipilimumab. This receptor was identified in a human donor with non-small cell lung cancer that progressed on radiotherapy plus ipilimumab. The CDR3 reads CASSIDRGVQYF. The CDR3, as DNA: TGTGCCAGTAGTATCGATCGGGGAGTGCAGTACTTC.